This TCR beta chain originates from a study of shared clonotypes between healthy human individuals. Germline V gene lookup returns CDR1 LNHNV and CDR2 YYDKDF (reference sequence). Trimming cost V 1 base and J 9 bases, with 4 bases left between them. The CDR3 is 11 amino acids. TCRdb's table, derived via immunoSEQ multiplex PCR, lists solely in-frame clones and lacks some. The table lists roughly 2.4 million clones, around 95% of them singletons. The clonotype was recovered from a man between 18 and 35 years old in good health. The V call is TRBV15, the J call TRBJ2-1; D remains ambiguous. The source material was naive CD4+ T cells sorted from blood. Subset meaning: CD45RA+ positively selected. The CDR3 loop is CATSRGPEQFF. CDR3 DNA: TGTGCCACCAGCAGAGGCCCTGAGCAGTTCTTC.